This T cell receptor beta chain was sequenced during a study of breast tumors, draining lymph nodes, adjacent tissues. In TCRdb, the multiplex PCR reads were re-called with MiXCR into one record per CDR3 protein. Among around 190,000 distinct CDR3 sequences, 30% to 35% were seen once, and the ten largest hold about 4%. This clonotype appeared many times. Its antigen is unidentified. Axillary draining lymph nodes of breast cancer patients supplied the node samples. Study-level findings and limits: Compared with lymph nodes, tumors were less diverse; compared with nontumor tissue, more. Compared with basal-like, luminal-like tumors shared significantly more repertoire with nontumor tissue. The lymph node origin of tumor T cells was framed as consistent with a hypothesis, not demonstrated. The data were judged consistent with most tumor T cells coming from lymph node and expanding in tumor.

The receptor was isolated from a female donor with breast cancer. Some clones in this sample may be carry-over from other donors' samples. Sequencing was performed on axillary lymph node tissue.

DNA of the CDR3: TGTGCCAGCAGCCCTGGACCCCAGGGCAGAGAGACCCAGTACTTC. Translated: CASSPGPQGRETQYF. The chain uses TRBV5-5 and TRBJ2-5, with a weak D call TRBD1 (5 bases). The CDR3 has 15 amino acids. V was trimmed by 4 bases and J by 4 bases, leaving 17 bases between them. The germline CDR1 and CDR2 sequences are SGHKS and YYEKEE (reference sequence).